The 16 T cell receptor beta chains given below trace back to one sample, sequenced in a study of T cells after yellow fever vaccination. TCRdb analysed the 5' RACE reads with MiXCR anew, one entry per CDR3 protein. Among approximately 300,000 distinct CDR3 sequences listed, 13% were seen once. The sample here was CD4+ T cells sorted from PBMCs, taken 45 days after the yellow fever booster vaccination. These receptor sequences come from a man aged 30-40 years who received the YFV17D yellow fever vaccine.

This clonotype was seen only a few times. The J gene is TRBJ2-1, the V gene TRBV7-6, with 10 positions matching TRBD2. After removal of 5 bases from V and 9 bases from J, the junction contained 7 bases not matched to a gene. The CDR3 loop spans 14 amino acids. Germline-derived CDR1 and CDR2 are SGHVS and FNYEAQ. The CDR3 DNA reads TGTGCCAGCAGCCAGAAAGCGGGAGGGGGTGAGCAGTTCTTC. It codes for CASSQKAGGGEQFF.

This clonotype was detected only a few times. CDR3 in amino acids: CASSYLAGGLTQYF. The CDR3 nucleotides are TGTGCCAGCAGCTATTTAGCGGGAGGGCTTACGCAGTATTTT. The genes are TRBV5-6 and TRBJ2-3; 11 nucleotides line up with TRBD2. CDR1 and CDR2 from the germline V gene are SGHDT and YYEEEE. Trimming at V came to 3 bases and at J to 8 bases, leaving 5 bases not matched to a gene. The CDR3 totals 14 residues.

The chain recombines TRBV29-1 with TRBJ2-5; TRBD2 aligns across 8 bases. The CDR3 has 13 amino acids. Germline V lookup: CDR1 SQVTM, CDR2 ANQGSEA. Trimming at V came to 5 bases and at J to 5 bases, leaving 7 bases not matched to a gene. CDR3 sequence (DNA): TGCAGCGTTCAAAGCGGGAGTCGGGAGACCCAGTACTTC. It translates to CSVQSGSRETQYF.

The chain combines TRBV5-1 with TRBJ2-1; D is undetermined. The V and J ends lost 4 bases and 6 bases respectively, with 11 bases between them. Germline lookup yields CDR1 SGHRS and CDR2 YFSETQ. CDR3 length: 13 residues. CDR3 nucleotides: TGCGCCAGCAGCAGGGTAGGGTCCAATGAGCAGTTCTTC. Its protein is CASSRVGSNEQFF.

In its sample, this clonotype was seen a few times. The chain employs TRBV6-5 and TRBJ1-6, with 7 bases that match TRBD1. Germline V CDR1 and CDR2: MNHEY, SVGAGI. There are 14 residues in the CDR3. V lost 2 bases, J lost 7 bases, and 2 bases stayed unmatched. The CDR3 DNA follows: TGTGCCAGCAGTTACCAGGGGGACAATTCACCCCTCCACTTT. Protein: CASSYQGDNSPLHF.

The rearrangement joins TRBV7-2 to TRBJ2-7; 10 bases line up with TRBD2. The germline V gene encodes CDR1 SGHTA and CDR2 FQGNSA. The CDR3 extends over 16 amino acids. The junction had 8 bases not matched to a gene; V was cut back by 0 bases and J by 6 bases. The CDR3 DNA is TGTGCCAGCAGCTTAGCTCCTAGCGGGAGCCCCCCCGAGCAGTACTTC. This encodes CASSLAPSGSPPEQYF. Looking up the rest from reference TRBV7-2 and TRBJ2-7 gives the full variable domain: GAGVSQSPSNKVTEKGKDVELRCDPISGHTALYWYRQSLGQGLEFLIYFQGNSAPDKSGLPSDRFSAERTGGSVSTLTIQRTQQEDSAVYLCASSLAPSGSPPEQYFGPGTRLTVT.

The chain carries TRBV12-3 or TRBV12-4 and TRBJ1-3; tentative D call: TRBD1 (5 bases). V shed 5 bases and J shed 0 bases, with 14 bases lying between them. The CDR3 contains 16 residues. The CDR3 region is CASSETGRLSGNTIYF. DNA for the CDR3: TGTGCCAGCAGTGAAACAGGTCGTCTCTCTGGAAACACCATATATTTT.

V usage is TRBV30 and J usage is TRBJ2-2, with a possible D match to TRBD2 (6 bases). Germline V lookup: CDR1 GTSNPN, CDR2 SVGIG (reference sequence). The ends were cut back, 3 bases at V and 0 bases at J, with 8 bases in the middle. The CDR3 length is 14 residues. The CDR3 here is CAWRGDSNTGELFF. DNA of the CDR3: TGTGCCTGGAGGGGGGACTCGAACACCGGGGAGCTGTTTTTT.

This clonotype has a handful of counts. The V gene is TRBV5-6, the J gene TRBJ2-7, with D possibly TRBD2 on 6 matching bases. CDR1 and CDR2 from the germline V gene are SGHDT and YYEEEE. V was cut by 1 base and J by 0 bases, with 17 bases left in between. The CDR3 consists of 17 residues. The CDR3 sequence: CASSLWARTTPSYEQYF. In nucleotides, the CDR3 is TGTGCCAGCAGCTTGTGGGCCCGGACTACCCCCTCCTACGAGCAGTACTTC.

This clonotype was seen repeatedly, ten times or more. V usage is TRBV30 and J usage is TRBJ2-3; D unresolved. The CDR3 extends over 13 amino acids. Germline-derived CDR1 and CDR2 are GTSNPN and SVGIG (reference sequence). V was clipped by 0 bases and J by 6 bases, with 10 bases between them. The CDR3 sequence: CAWSVLPVDTQYF. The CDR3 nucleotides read TGTGCCTGGAGTGTGCTCCCAGTGGATACGCAGTATTTT.

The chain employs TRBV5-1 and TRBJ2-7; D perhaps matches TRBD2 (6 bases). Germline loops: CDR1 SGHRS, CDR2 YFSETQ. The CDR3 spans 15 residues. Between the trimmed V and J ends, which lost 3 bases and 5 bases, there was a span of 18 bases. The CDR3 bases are TGCGCCAGCAGCTCCGGGGGTGGCACCCTCAACGAGCAGTACTTC. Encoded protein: CASSSGGGTLNEQYF.

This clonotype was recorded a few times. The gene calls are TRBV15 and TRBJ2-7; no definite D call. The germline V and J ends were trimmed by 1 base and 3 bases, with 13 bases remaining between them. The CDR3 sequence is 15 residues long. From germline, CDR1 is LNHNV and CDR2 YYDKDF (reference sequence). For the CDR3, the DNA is TGTGCCACCAGCAGAGCGTTGGCCGGCCACTACGAGCAGTACTTC. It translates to CATSRALAGHYEQYF. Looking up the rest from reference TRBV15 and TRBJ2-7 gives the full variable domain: DAMVIQNPRYQVTQFGKPVTLSCSQTLNHNVMYWYQQKSSQAPKLLFHYYDKDFNNEADTPDNFQSRRPNTSFCFLDIRSPGLGDTAMYLCATSRALAGHYEQYFGPGTRLTVT.

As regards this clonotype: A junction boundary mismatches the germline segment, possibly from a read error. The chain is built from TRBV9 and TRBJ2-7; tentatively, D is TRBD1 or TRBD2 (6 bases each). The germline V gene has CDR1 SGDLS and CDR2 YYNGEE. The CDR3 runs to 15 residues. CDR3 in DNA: TGTACCAGCAGCGTAGGGACAAGGACTATAGACGAGCAGTACTTC. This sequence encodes CTSSVGTRTIDEQYF.

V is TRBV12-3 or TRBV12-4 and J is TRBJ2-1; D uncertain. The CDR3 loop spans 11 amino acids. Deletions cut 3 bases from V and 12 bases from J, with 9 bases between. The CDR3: CASSLLGRQFF. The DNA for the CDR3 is TGTGCCAGCAGTTTGCTAGGTCGGCAGTTCTTC.

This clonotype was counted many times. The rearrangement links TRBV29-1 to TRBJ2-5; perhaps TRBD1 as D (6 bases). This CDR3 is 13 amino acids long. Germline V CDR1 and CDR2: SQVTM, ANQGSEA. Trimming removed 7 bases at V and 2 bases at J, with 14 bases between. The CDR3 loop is CSEYIRGQETQYF. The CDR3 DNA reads TGCAGCGAATATATTAGGGGGCAAGAGACCCAGTACTTC. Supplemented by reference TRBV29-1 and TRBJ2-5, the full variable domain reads SAVISQKPSRDICQRGTSLTIQCQVDSQVTMMFWYRQQPGQSLTLIATANQGSEATYESGFVIDKFPISRPNLTFSTLTVSNMSPEDSSIYLCSEYIRGQETQYFGPGTRLLVL.

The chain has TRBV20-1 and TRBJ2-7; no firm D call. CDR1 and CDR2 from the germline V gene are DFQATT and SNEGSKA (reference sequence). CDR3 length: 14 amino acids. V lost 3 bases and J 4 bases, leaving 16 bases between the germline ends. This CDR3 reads CSASLVGAGYEQYF. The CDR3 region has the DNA TGCAGTGCTAGCCTGGTGGGTGCTGGGTACGAGCAGTACTTC.